The 29 T cell receptor beta chains given below trace back to one sample, sequenced in a study of T-cell reconstitution after alpha-beta-depleted transplantation in children. General study findings and limits: At the one-year point after transplant, T-cell counts and TCRbeta diversity were found to come mostly from T cells that had been newly produced.

A TCRbeta library incorporating unique molecular identifiers was prepared. TCRdb recomputed calls from the PCR reads with MiXCR, one row per CDR3 protein. The sample carries about 300,000 distinct CDR3 sequences, about 7.3% recorded once. Antigens for these TCRs are unknown. This material consisted of peripheral blood, taken 360 days after TCRalphabeta/CD19-depleted stem cell transplant. The receptors shown here come from a female patient between 2 and 15 years old who had a stem cell transplant for Fanconi anemia, so the T cells may come from the graft donor.

In this sample, this clonotype turned up a few times. The V call is TRBV5-1, the J call TRBJ2-5; 7 nucleotides match TRBD2. Germline V gene sequence: CDR1 SGHRS, CDR2 YFSETQ. The junction had 14 bases not matched to a gene; V was cut back by 4 bases and J by 2 bases. This CDR3 spans 17 amino acids. Here the CDR3 reads CASSPGGLAGPQETQYF. The CDR3 nucleotides read TGCGCCAGCAGCCCGGGAGGTTTGGCGGGGCCTCAAGAGACCCAGTACTTC.

This clonotype showed up many times. V usage is TRBV28 and J usage is TRBJ2-1, with D perhaps matching TRBD2 (5 bases). The CDR3 runs to 16 residues. With 3 bases removed from V and 0 bases from J, the gap between germline ends came to 12 bases. CDR1 is MDHEN, CDR2 SYDVKM, per germline. In DNA, the CDR3 is TGTGCCAGCAGTTTGGGAACAGACTACTCCTACAATGAGCAGTTCTTC. Translated: CASSLGTDYSYNEQFF.

This clonotype came up a few times. This rearrangement joins TRBV12-3 or TRBV12-4 to TRBJ2-3; TRBD2 agrees at 8 bases. This CDR3 contains 14 residues. V was pared by 7 bases and J by 5 bases, with 8 bases of the junction left unmatched. The CDR3 region is CASTLAGRLDTQYF. DNA for the CDR3: TGTGCCAGCACCTTAGCGGGGCGTCTAGATACGCAGTATTTT.

This clonotype was found many times. The chain joins TRBV12-3 or TRBV12-4 to TRBJ1-6; D is possibly TRBD1 (5 bases). V was shortened by 3 bases and J by 4 bases, with 13 bases between the two germline ends. This CDR3 is 16 amino acids long. CDR3 sequence reads: CASSFVVQGYNSPLHF. CDR3 nucleotide sequence: TGTGCCAGCAGTTTTGTCGTCCAGGGATATAATTCACCCCTCCACTTT.

This clonotype was seen only a few times. The rearrangement links TRBV5-1 to TRBJ2-6; a weak D match, TRBD2 (7 bases). From germline, CDR1 is SGHRS and CDR2 YFSETQ. The V end was cut by 7 bases, the J end by 1 base, with 18 bases between. CDR3 size: 17 residues. CDR3 DNA: TGCGCCAGCTGGGAGGGGGGGCACGGATCTGGGGCCAACGTCCTGACTTTC. It translates to CASWEGGHGSGANVLTF. Combining the CDR3 with reference TRBV5-1 and TRBJ2-6 gives the whole variable domain KAGVTQTPRYLIKTRGQQVTLSCSPISGHRSVSWYQQTPGQGLQFLFEYFSETQRNKGNFPGRFSGRQFSNSRSEMNVSTLELGDSALYLCASWEGGHGSGANVLTFGAGSRLTVL.

This clonotype has only a few counts. The chain is built from TRBV7-8 and TRBJ2-7; the match to TRBD1 covers 7 bases. The germline gives CDR1 SGHVS, CDR2 FQNEAQ. CDR3 length: 15 amino acids. The V and J ends lost 5 bases and 2 bases, in that order; junction bases with no gene match: 9. CDR3 region: CASSPRQGSTYEQYV. The CDR3 region has the DNA TGTGCCAGCAGCCCTCGACAGGGTAGCACCTACGAGCAGTACGTC.

This clonotype was seen ten or more times. V gene TRBV28 combines with J gene TRBJ1-5; 11 bases line up with TRBD1. Germline-derived CDR1 and CDR2 are MDHEN and SYDVKM. Unmatched junction bases numbered 10, after V lost 3 bases and J lost 12 bases. The CDR3 runs 15 residues. CDR3 sequence reads: CASSFYPGQGVVQHF. The CDR3 DNA reads as TGTGCCAGCAGTTTTTACCCGGGACAGGGGGTTGTCCAGCATTTT.

This clonotype has ten or more counts. The genes are TRBV6-5 and TRBJ2-7; perhaps D is TRBD1 or TRBD2 (5 bases each). The CDR3 sequence is 15 residues long. Germline assignment: CDR1 MNHEY and CDR2 SVGAGI. Trimming removed 6 bases at V and 1 base at J, with 16 bases between. The CDR3 region is CASSKPGTESYEQYF. The DNA for the CDR3 is TGTGCCAGCAGCAAGCCCGGGACGGAATCCTACGAGCAGTACTTC.

This clonotype was observed many times. The chain uses TRBV29-1 and TRBJ2-3; 11 positions agree with TRBD2. The CDR3 spans 14 residues. Losses at the gene ends were 7 bases for V and 0 bases for J; bases not matched to a gene: 3. CDR1 and CDR2 from the germline V gene are SQVTM and ANQGSEA. DNA of the CDR3: TGCAGCGCGAGGACTAGCGGGAGCACAGATACGCAGTATTTT. The encoded protein is CSARTSGSTDTQYF.

This clonotype was seen many times. The chain employs TRBV7-9 and TRBJ1-4, with a tentative D call TRBD1 (6 bases). Looked up from germline, CDR1 is SEHNR and CDR2 is FQNEAQ (reference sequence). Trimming removed 3 bases at V and 4 bases at J, with 12 bases between. The length of the CDR3 is 15 residues. The CDR3 spells CASSLVQGDNEKLFF. CDR3 coding DNA: TGTGCCAGCAGCTTGGTACAGGGAGATAATGAAAAACTGTTTTTT.

This clonotype was counted ten times or more. This chain links TRBV21-1 with TRBJ2-1; TRBD2 is the table's D call and was not checked against the DNA. TRBV21-1 has pseudogene status. CDR3 size: 13 residues. CDR3 bases: TGTGCCAGCAGCAAAGGTCAGGGCCATGAGCAGTTCTTC. It specifies CASSKGQGHEQFF.

This clonotype was counted many times. The CDR3 DNA follows: TGTGCCAGCAGCTTAGCGTTAGGGGGTTGGAATGAGCAGTTCTTC. Protein sequence: CASSLALGGWNEQFF. The rearrangement links TRBV7-6 to TRBJ2-1, with D perhaps matching TRBD1 (6 bases). Looked up from germline, CDR1 is SGHVS and CDR2 is FNYEAQ. Between the trimmed V and J ends, which lost 0 bases and 7 bases, there was a span of 13 bases. This CDR3 spans 15 amino acids.

This clonotype was recorded many times. CDR3 amino acids: CASSVGPQESGAFF. CDR3 coding DNA: TGTGCCAGCAGCGTAGGACCTCAGGAATCCGGGGCTTTCTTT. The rearrangement joins TRBV9 to TRBJ1-1; D unresolved. The germline gives CDR1 SGDLS, CDR2 YYNGEE. Trimming removed 0 bases at V and 11 bases at J, with 17 bases between. The CDR3 is 14 amino acids.

The V gene is TRBV6-1, the J gene TRBJ2-2; TRBD1 matches at 7 bases. Trimming cost V 6 bases and J 3 bases; bases outside gene matches: 10. Germline lookup yields CDR1 MNHNS and CDR2 SASEGT. CDR3 length: 16 residues. CDR3 sequence: CASRANRGRDTGELFF. The CDR3 bases are TGTGCCAGCAGAGCCAACAGGGGCCGAGACACCGGGGAGCTGTTTTTT.

In this sample, this clonotype turned up many times. The rearrangement joins TRBV12-3 or TRBV12-4 to TRBJ2-5; a possible D gene is TRBD1 (6 bases). CDR3 length equals 13 residues. V was shortened by 6 bases and J by 3 bases, with 11 bases between the two germline ends. DNA of the CDR3: TGTGCCAGCAGCCGGGACATAAAAGAGACCCAGTACTTC. It translates to CASSRDIKETQYF.

At least ten counts were recorded for this clonotype. The rearrangement joins TRBV5-5 to TRBJ2-5; D is ambiguous. V was clipped by 2 bases and J by 5 bases, with 13 bases between them. Per the germline V gene, CDR1 is SGHKS and CDR2 is YYEKEE (reference sequence). This CDR3 comprises 14 residues. CDR3 sequence (DNA): TGTGCCAGCAGCTTATTCGACAAGTCGGAGACCCAGTACTTC. Translated: CASSLFDKSETQYF. Supplemented by reference TRBV5-5 and TRBJ2-5, the full variable domain reads DAGVTQSPTHLIKTRGQQVTLRCSPISGHKSVSWYQQVLGQGPQFIFQYYEKEERGRGNFPDRFSARQFPNYSSELNVNALLLGDSALYLCASSLFDKSETQYFGPGTRLLVL.

This clonotype was detected ten times or more. The chain recombines TRBV3-1 with TRBJ1-1; TRBD1 might be the D (5 bases). V was shortened by 1 base and J by 5 bases, with 11 bases between the two germline ends. CDR3 length equals 14 residues. The germline V gene encodes CDR1 LGHDT and CDR2 YNNKEL (reference sequence). The CDR3 loop reads CASSQVTGETEAFF. In DNA, the CDR3 is TGTGCCAGCAGCCAAGTTACGGGGGAAACTGAAGCTTTCTTT.

In its sample, this clonotype was seen many times. V is TRBV5-1 and J is TRBJ2-7, with TRBD2 identical over 13 bases. J gave up 2 bases and V 1 base, and 3 bases lay outside the gene matches. The germline V gene has CDR1 SGHRS and CDR2 YFSETQ. This CDR3 is 16 amino acids long. The DNA for the CDR3 is TGCGCCAGCAGCTTGAGACTAGCGGGGGGCACCTACGAGCAGTACTTC. Its protein is CASSLRLAGGTYEQYF.

V gene TRBV7-9 combines with J gene TRBJ2-2; tentatively, D is TRBD2 (5 bases). Per germline, CDR1 SEHNR and CDR2 FQNEAQ (reference sequence). Trimming removed 5 bases at V and 7 bases at J, with 14 bases between. This CDR3 region has 14 residues. DNA for the CDR3: TGTGCCAGCAGCCTAGTCCGGGGTCTCGGGGAGCTGTTTTTT. Its translation is CASSLVRGLGELFF. Full variable domain (missing parts from reference TRBV7-9 and TRBJ2-2): DTGVSQNPRHKITKRGQNVTFRCDPISEHNRLYWYRQTLGQGPEFLTYFQNEAQLEKSRLLSDRFSAERPKGSFSTLEIQRTEQGDSAMYLCASSLVRGLGELFFGEGSRLTVL.

This clonotype turned up a few times. The chain couples TRBV12-3 or TRBV12-4 to TRBJ2-5; the match to TRBD1 covers 8 bases. J gave up 4 bases and V 7 bases, and 8 bases lay outside the gene matches. The CDR3 has 14 amino acids. The CDR3 sequence is CASTRSGGTETQYF. For the CDR3, the DNA is TGTGCCAGCACACGATCAGGGGGCACAGAGACCCAGTACTTC.

V gene TRBV2 combines with J gene TRBJ2-1; D possibly corresponds to TRBD1 (6 bases). Germline-derived CDR1 and CDR2 are SNHLY and FYNNEI. The germline V and J ends were trimmed by 10 bases and 5 bases, with 18 bases remaining between them. CDR3 length: 14 amino acids. The CDR3 loop is CANSRHAGDNEQFF. CDR3 bases: TGTGCCAACTCACGGCATGCAGGGGACAATGAGCAGTTCTTC. Drawing the rest from reference TRBV2 and TRBJ2-1, the complete variable domain is EPEVTQTPSHQVTQMGQEVILRCVPISNHLYFYWYRQILGQKVEFLVSFYNNEISEKSEIFDDQFSVERPDGSNFTLKIRSTKLEDSAMYFCANSRHAGDNEQFFGPGTRLTVL.

This clonotype was found a few times. The chain employs TRBV28 and TRBJ2-4; D tentatively reads TRBD1 or TRBD2 (5 bases each). Germline CDR1 is MDHEN and CDR2 is SYDVKM. The CDR3 has 14 residues. V was shortened by 3 bases and J by 1 base, with 7 bases between the two germline ends. The CDR3 sequence is CASSFWGAKNIQYF. The DNA of the CDR3 is TGTGCCAGCAGTTTCTGGGGGGCCAAAAACATTCAGTACTTC.

Concerning this clonotype: This clone may be a read error of a much larger clone one base away. The genes are TRBV5-5 and TRBJ2-2; D unclear. The CDR3 runs to 13 residues. Germline V gene lookup returns CDR1 SGHKS and CDR2 YYEKEE (reference sequence). Trimming removed 5 bases from V and 0 bases from J, with 5 bases in between. CDR3 region: CASSNANTGELFF. CDR3 bases: TGTGCCAGCAGTAACGCGAACACCGGGGAGCTGTTTTTT.

This clonotype was seen ten or more times. The chain couples TRBV29-1 to TRBJ2-1; D call uncertain. This CDR3 spans 10 amino acids. V gave up 4 bases and J gave up 4 bases, with 2 bases separating them. Germline V gene lookup returns CDR1 SQVTM and CDR2 ANQGSEA. The CDR3 sequence: CSVGYNEQFF. In DNA, the CDR3 is TGCAGCGTTGGGTACAATGAGCAGTTCTTC.

The chain links TRBV6-1 to TRBJ1-4; D not certain. V lost 8 bases to trimming and J lost 2 bases, with 12 bases between them. The CDR3 has 14 amino acids. Germline V gene lookup returns CDR1 MNHNS and CDR2 SASEGT. The CDR3 is CASRREPTNEKLFF. The CDR3 bases are TGTGCCAGCCGGAGGGAGCCGACTAATGAAAAACTGTTTTTT.

The chain links TRBV7-2 to TRBJ2-2; 7 bases agree with TRBD2. The germline V gene has CDR1 SGHTA and CDR2 FQGNSA. CDR3 length equals 16 residues. Trimming at V came to 2 bases and at J to 4 bases, leaving 7 bases not matched to a gene. This chain's CDR3 is CASSLHGLDLTGELFF. The DNA for the CDR3 is TGTGCCAGCAGCTTACACGGACTAGACCTCACCGGGGAGCTGTTTTTT.

The table lists this clonotype with a few counts. The chain couples TRBV12-3 or TRBV12-4 to TRBJ2-2; D is possibly TRBD1 (5 bases). The germline V and J ends were trimmed by 2 bases and 4 bases, with 14 bases remaining between them. The CDR3 has 16 amino acids. CDR3 loop: CASSLWGRRGTGELFF. The CDR3 coding sequence is TGTGCCAGCAGTTTATGGGGTCGTAGGGGCACCGGGGAGCTGTTTTTT.

This sequence joins TRBV7-9 and TRBJ2-3; 11 bases fit TRBD2. V shed 3 bases, J shed 8 bases, and the junction held 4 bases outside the gene matches. Germline CDR1 and CDR2: SEHNR and FQNEAQ (reference sequence). The CDR3 is 14 amino acids. CDR3 nucleotide sequence: TGTGCCAGCAGCTTCGGACTAGCGGGCCGTACGCAGTATTTT. Translated, it gives CASSFGLAGRTQYF.

The table lists this clonotype with many counts. The chain recombines TRBV5-1 with TRBJ2-4; 7 nucleotides match TRBD2. CDR3 length equals 16 residues. CDR1 SGHRS and CDR2 YFSETQ come from the germline V gene. Trimming removed 0 bases from V and 6 bases from J; junction bases left unmatched: 9. The CDR3 nucleotides are TGCGCCAGCAGCTTGGCCCAAGGCGGCGGGGGAAACATTCAGTACTTC. Protein: CASSLAQGGGGNIQYF.